These 30 T cell receptor beta chains came from one sample sequenced in a study of blood T cells in healthy people across ages. With a J-beta primer mix and a sample-barcoded 5' primer, a second PCR ran roughly 6 to 12 cycles. One entry per CDR3 protein, called by TCRdb with MiXCR from the 5' RACE reads. The table lists about 640,000 distinct CDR3 sequences, around three fifths of them singletons, with more than 35% in the top ten. Sequencing was performed on blood. The source of these receptors is a man in his sixties in good health.

The chain couples TRBV27 to TRBJ2-1; D is unclear. CDR1 is MNHEY, CDR2 SMNVEV, per germline (reference sequence). V was cut by 0 bases and J by 4 bases, with 10 bases left in between. The CDR3 has 15 residues. The CDR3 DNA is TGTGCCAGCAGTTTATCGTCCAGCAGATACAATGAGCAGTTCTTC. It encodes CASSLSSSRYNEQFF.

The genes are TRBV20-1 and TRBJ2-7; tentative D call: TRBD2 (6 bases). The germline V gene encodes CDR1 DFQATT and CDR2 SNEGSKA (reference sequence). Trimming pared 3 bases from V and 2 bases from J, leaving 17 bases between. The CDR3 loop spans 15 amino acids. The DNA for the CDR3 is TGCAGTGCTAGGGTGCCCGGGGGACCAGCCTACGAGCAGTACTTC. Encoded protein: CSARVPGGPAYEQYF.

The chain is built from TRBV5-1 and TRBJ2-5, with D tentatively TRBD1 (5 bases). Trimming removed 2 bases at V and 4 bases at J, with 12 bases between. This CDR3 is built from 14 residues. Germline-derived CDR1 and CDR2 are SGHRS and YFSETQ. The CDR3 DNA reads as TGCGCCAGCAGCTTCGGCAGGGTAGGAGAGACCCAGTACTTC. It encodes CASSFGRVGETQYF. Complete variable domain (other parts from reference TRBV5-1 and TRBJ2-5): KAGVTQTPRYLIKTRGQQVTLSCSPISGHRSVSWYQQTPGQGLQFLFEYFSETQRNKGNFPGRFSGRQFSNSRSEMNVSTLELGDSALYLCASSFGRVGETQYFGPGTRLLVL.

A few counts support this clonotype. The V call is TRBV12-3 or TRBV12-4, the J call TRBJ2-7; the D is unclear. Trimming stripped 3 bases from V and 2 bases from J, with 8 bases between. This CDR3 is 13 amino acids long. The CDR3 sequence: CASSFGSTYEQYF. CDR3 bases: TGTGCCAGCAGTTTCGGCAGCACCTACGAGCAGTACTTC.

This clonotype appeared many times. The chain is built from TRBV5-5 and TRBJ2-5; 8 nucleotides align to TRBD2. CDR1 and CDR2 from the germline V gene are SGHKS and YYEKEE (reference sequence). Unmatched junction bases numbered 5, after V lost 3 bases and J lost 4 bases. The CDR3 extends over 14 amino acids. CDR3 nucleotide sequence: TGTGCCAGCAGCTCGTTAGCGGGGAGAGAGACCCAGTACTTC. It translates to CASSSLAGRETQYF.

This clonotype has a handful of counts. The chain has TRBV12-3 or TRBV12-4 and TRBJ1-4, with a tentative D call TRBD1 (6 bases). There are 15 residues in the CDR3. V was pared by 6 bases and J by 5 bases, with 16 bases between. The DNA for the CDR3 is TGTGCCAGCAGATACCAACAGGGAGGAAATGAAAAACTGTTTTTT. Translation: CASRYQQGGNEKLFF.

The chain uses TRBV12-3 or TRBV12-4 and TRBJ2-7; weak D call: TRBD1 (6 bases). The CDR3 is 14 residues long. Trimming stripped 6 bases from V and 1 base from J, with 13 bases between. In DNA, the CDR3 is TGTGCCAGCAGACCACTTACAGGGTCCTACGAGCAGTACTTC. Protein sequence: CASRPLTGSYEQYF.

The J gene is TRBJ2-7, the V gene TRBV5-8; TRBD1 aligns across 8 bases. The ends lost 4 bases at V and 7 bases at J; junction bases unmatched: 13. The V gene's germline CDR1 is SGHTS and CDR2 YDEGEE. There are 15 residues in the CDR3. CDR3 DNA: TGTGCCAGCAGCCCGGGACAGGTTAACTACAATGAGCAGTACTTC. Translation gives CASSPGQVNYNEQYF.

This clonotype was counted a few times. The chain has TRBV18 and TRBJ2-5; D tentatively reads TRBD1 or TRBD2 (5 bases each). This CDR3 comprises 14 residues. Germline V CDR1 and CDR2: KGHSH, LQKENI. Between the trimmed V and J ends, which lost 3 bases and 1 base, there was a span of 9 bases. The CDR3 bases are TGTGCCAGCTCACCGAGGGACCCCCAAGAGACCCAGTACTTC. As protein: CASSPRDPQETQYF.

This chain links TRBV7-2 with TRBJ1-4, with D perhaps matching TRBD1 (6 bases). V lost 7 bases and J lost 6, with 18 bases in between. The germline V gene encodes CDR1 SGHTA and CDR2 FQGNSA. The CDR3 length is 15 residues. The CDR3 protein is CASTPGGATDEKLFF. The CDR3 DNA sequence: TGTGCCAGCACCCCCGGGGGCGCGACCGATGAAAAACTGTTTTTT.

This chain links TRBV2 with TRBJ1-4; 9 nucleotides agree with TRBD1. The CDR3 extends over 15 amino acids. The germline CDR1 and CDR2 sequences are SNHLY and FYNNEI. With V trimmed by 5 bases and J by 6 bases, 7 bases remained unmatched. The CDR3 bases are TGTGCCAGCAGTCCGCGGACAGGGGTTTATGAAAAACTGTTTTTT. This codes for CASSPRTGVYEKLFF.

The V gene is TRBV7-2, the J gene TRBJ2-2; D might be TRBD1 (6 bases). CDR3 size: 15 residues. Germline lookup yields CDR1 SGHTA and CDR2 FQGNSA. V gave up 2 bases and J gave up 4 bases, with 11 bases separating them. CDR3 loop: CASSLIRGSTGELFF. CDR3 DNA: TGTGCCAGCAGCTTAATCAGGGGTTCCACCGGGGAGCTGTTTTTT. Complete variable domain (other parts from reference TRBV7-2 and TRBJ2-2): GAGVSQSPSNKVTEKGKDVELRCDPISGHTALYWYRQSLGQGLEFLIYFQGNSAPDKSGLPSDRFSAERTGGSVSTLTIQRTQQEDSAVYLCASSLIRGSTGELFFGEGSRLTVL.

This clonotype has only a few counts. The V call is TRBV29-1, the J call TRBJ2-1; D is uncertain. V was cut by 6 bases and J by 5 bases, with 8 bases left in between. Germline V gives CDR1 SQVTM, CDR2 ANQGSEA. The CDR3 runs 11 residues. The CDR3 bases are TGCAGCGTCCACAGCGACAATGAGCAGTTCTTC. It encodes CSVHSDNEQFF.

The chain has TRBV5-1 and TRBJ1-2; 7 bases map to TRBD1. This CDR3 has 14 amino acids. Germline lookup yields CDR1 SGHRS and CDR2 YFSETQ. The trim removed 2 bases at V and 4 bases at J, leaving 5 bases unmatched. DNA for the CDR3: TGCGCCAGCAGCTTAACCCAGGGGGTCTATGGCTACACCTTC. This codes for CASSLTQGVYGYTF.

The sample holds a few counts of this clonotype. The chain is built from TRBV12-3 or TRBV12-4 and TRBJ1-2; D is undetermined. The V end was cut by 5 bases, the J end by 4 bases, with 11 bases between. The CDR3 loop spans 13 amino acids. CDR3 residues: CASSLTDLYGYTF. For the CDR3, the DNA is TGTGCCAGCAGTCTGACGGACCTCTATGGCTACACCTTC.

With regard to this clonotype: A read error may account for a junction end that differs from germline. The chain links TRBV12-3 or TRBV12-4 to TRBJ2-2; D is ambiguous. The CDR3 runs to 13 residues. CDR3 sequence reads: CASSLGMTGELFF. In DNA, the CDR3 is TGTGCCAGCAGCTTAGGCATGACGGGGGAGCTGTTTTTT.

The chain couples TRBV9 to TRBJ1-2; 7 bases map to TRBD1. Germline CDR1 reads SGDLS; CDR2 reads YYNGEE. J gave up 2 bases and V 3 bases, and 4 bases lay outside the gene matches. CDR3 length: 14 residues. CDR3 in DNA: TGTGCCAGCAGCGCTACGGACAGGAACTATGGCTACACCTTC. This sequence encodes CASSATDRNYGYTF.

The table lists this clonotype with a few counts. This chain connects TRBV29-1 to TRBJ2-5; maybe TRBD2 (5 bases). Deletions cut 2 bases from V and 4 bases from J, with 8 bases between. The germline gives CDR1 SQVTM, CDR2 ANQGSEA. This CDR3 is built from 12 residues. The CDR3 reads CSVEKAAETQYF. The CDR3 DNA reads as TGCAGCGTTGAAAAAGCGGCAGAGACCCAGTACTTC.

The chain recombines TRBV5-1 with TRBJ2-3; the D gene is possibly TRBD1 (5 bases). This CDR3 has 14 amino acids. CDR1 and CDR2 from the germline V gene are SGHRS and YFSETQ. V lost 5 bases, J lost 3 bases, and 13 bases lay in between. CDR3 region: CASRRSGATDTQYF. The CDR3 coding sequence is TGCGCCAGCAGGAGATCTGGGGCAACAGATACGCAGTATTTT.

J is TRBJ2-4 and V is TRBV7-2; TRBD1 matches at 8 bases. This CDR3 contains 15 residues. V was clipped by 3 bases and J by 4 bases; unmatched bases: 5. Germline-derived CDR1 and CDR2 are SGHTA and FQGNSA. This chain's CDR3 is CASSFQQGGKNIQYF. The CDR3 DNA is TGTGCCAGCAGCTTTCAACAGGGGGGAAAAAACATTCAGTACTTC. The complete variable domain, with remaining parts taken from reference TRBV7-2 and TRBJ2-4, reads GAGVSQSPSNKVTEKGKDVELRCDPISGHTALYWYRQSLGQGLEFLIYFQGNSAPDKSGLPSDRFSAERTGGSVSTLTIQRTQQEDSAVYLCASSFQQGGKNIQYFGAGTRLSVL.

The genes are TRBV5-1 and TRBJ2-3, with TRBD1 matching over 9 bases. Germline CDR1 SGHRS, CDR2 YFSETQ. The CDR3 consists of 15 residues. The ends lost 0 bases at V and 2 bases at J; junction bases unmatched: 1. CDR3 nucleotide sequence: TGCGCCAGCAGCTTGGGGGACAGGGTCACAGATACGCAGTATTTT. It specifies CASSLGDRVTDTQYF.

The chain combines TRBV29-1 with TRBJ2-5; D might be TRBD1 or TRBD2, each matching 6 bases. Per the germline V gene, CDR1 is SQVTM and CDR2 is ANQGSEA. The CDR3 extends over 11 amino acids. Here the CDR3 reads CSFWGAETQYF. Written as DNA, the CDR3 is TGCAGTTTCTGGGGGGCGGAGACCCAGTACTTC. Together with reference TRBV29-1 and TRBJ2-5, the CDR3 gives the full variable domain: SAVISQKPSRDICQRGTSLTIQCQVDSQVTMMFWYRQQPGQSLTLIATANQGSEATYESGFVIDKFPISRPNLTFSTLTVSNMSPEDSSIYLCSFWGAETQYFGPGTRLLVL.

The rearrangement joins TRBV10-3 to TRBJ2-5, with D possibly being TRBD2 (6 bases). V was clipped by 3 bases and J by 5 bases, with 7 bases between them. The CDR3 is 12 amino acids. The germline CDR1 and CDR2 sequences are ENHRY and SYGVKD. Here the CDR3 reads CAISDSGETQYF. Here the CDR3 DNA reads TGTGCCATCAGTGATAGCGGTGAGACCCAGTACTTC.

V and J are TRBV4-2 and TRBJ2-5; possibly TRBD1 or TRBD2 for D (6 bases each). The V gene's germline CDR1 is LGHNA and CDR2 YNFKEQ. Trimming shortened V by 1 base and J by 2 bases, and 14 bases separated the two germline ends. The CDR3 totals 16 residues. The CDR3: CASSQGRRGRQETQYF. The CDR3 nucleotides are TGTGCCAGCAGCCAAGGACGACGGGGGCGTCAAGAGACCCAGTACTTC.

The rearrangement links TRBV3-1 to TRBJ2-7; D remains ambiguous. The DNA end lines up better with TRBJ2-5; the J call may be wrong. The length of the CDR3 is 14 residues. CDR1 is LGHDT, CDR2 YNNKEL, per germline (reference sequence). The CDR3 bases are TGTGCCAGCAGCAAACTACGACGGTTGGAGACCCAGTACTTC. Its translation: CASSKLRRLETQYF.

The chain recombines TRBV20-1 with TRBJ2-1; 14 bases are a match to TRBD2. The CDR3 totals 15 residues. V lost 1 base to trimming and J lost 6 bases; unmatched junction nucleotides: 2. Germline CDR1 and CDR2: DFQATT and SNEGSKA (reference sequence). CDR3 in DNA: TGCAGTGCTAGAGGGACTAGCGGGGGGCCCAATGAGCAGTTCTTC. This sequence encodes CSARGTSGGPNEQFF.

The V and J genes are TRBV29-1 and TRBJ2-5; D gene uncertain. Germline V gives CDR1 SQVTM, CDR2 ANQGSEA. CDR3 size: 11 residues. Trimming took off 1 base at V and 5 bases at J, with 5 bases between the two ends. The CDR3 is CSVEVRETQYF. CDR3 in DNA: TGCAGCGTTGAAGTCCGGGAGACCCAGTACTTC.

In this sample, this clonotype turned up a few times. The chain carries TRBV5-1 and TRBJ2-5; 7 nucleotides agree with TRBD2. The CDR3 consists of 17 residues. V gave up 0 bases and J gave up 0 bases; unmatched junction bases: 8. Germline V gives CDR1 SGHRS, CDR2 YFSETQ. CDR3 nucleotide sequence: TGCGCCAGCAGCTTGGCCGCAGCGGGGACCTACCAAGAGACCCAGTACTTC. Protein sequence: CASSLAAAGTYQETQYF. Full variable domain (remainder filled in from reference TRBV5-1 and TRBJ2-5): KAGVTQTPRYLIKTRGQQVTLSCSPISGHRSVSWYQQTPGQGLQFLFEYFSETQRNKGNFPGRFSGRQFSNSRSEMNVSTLELGDSALYLCASSLAAAGTYQETQYFGPGTRLLVL.

The V call is TRBV7-2, the J call TRBJ2-1; D unclear. Germline V gene sequence: CDR1 SGHTA, CDR2 FQGNSA. The CDR3 is made up of 18 amino acids. V was pared by 5 bases and J by 4 bases, with 24 bases between. The CDR3 loop is CASSGRVGFGSEYNEQFF. The CDR3 nucleotides are TGTGCCAGCAGCGGTCGGGTGGGTTTTGGTTCGGAGTACAATGAGCAGTTCTTC.

V is TRBV29-1 and J is TRBJ2-4; the match to TRBD2 covers 12 bases. Germline loops: CDR1 SQVTM, CDR2 ANQGSEA. The length of the CDR3 is 17 residues. The J segment lost 4 bases and the V segment lost 5 bases, leaving 12 bases of the junction unmatched. In DNA form, the CDR3 reads TGCAGCGTTCGGACAGGGACTCTAGCGGGAGGGAAAAACATTCAGTACTTC. Protein: CSVRTGTLAGGKNIQYF.